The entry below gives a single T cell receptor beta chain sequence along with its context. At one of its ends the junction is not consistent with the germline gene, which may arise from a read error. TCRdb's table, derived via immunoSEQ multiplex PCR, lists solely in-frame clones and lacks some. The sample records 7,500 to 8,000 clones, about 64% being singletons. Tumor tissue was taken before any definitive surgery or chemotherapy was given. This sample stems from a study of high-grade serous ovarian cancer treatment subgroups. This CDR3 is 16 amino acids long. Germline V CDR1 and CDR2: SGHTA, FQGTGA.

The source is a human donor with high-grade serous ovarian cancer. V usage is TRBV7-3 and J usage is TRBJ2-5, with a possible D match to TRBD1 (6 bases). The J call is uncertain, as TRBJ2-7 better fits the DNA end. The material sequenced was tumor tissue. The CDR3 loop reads CASRLTSTGSSYEQYF. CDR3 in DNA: TGTGCCAGCAGGTTAACTTCGACAGGCAGCTCCTACGAGCAGTACTTC.